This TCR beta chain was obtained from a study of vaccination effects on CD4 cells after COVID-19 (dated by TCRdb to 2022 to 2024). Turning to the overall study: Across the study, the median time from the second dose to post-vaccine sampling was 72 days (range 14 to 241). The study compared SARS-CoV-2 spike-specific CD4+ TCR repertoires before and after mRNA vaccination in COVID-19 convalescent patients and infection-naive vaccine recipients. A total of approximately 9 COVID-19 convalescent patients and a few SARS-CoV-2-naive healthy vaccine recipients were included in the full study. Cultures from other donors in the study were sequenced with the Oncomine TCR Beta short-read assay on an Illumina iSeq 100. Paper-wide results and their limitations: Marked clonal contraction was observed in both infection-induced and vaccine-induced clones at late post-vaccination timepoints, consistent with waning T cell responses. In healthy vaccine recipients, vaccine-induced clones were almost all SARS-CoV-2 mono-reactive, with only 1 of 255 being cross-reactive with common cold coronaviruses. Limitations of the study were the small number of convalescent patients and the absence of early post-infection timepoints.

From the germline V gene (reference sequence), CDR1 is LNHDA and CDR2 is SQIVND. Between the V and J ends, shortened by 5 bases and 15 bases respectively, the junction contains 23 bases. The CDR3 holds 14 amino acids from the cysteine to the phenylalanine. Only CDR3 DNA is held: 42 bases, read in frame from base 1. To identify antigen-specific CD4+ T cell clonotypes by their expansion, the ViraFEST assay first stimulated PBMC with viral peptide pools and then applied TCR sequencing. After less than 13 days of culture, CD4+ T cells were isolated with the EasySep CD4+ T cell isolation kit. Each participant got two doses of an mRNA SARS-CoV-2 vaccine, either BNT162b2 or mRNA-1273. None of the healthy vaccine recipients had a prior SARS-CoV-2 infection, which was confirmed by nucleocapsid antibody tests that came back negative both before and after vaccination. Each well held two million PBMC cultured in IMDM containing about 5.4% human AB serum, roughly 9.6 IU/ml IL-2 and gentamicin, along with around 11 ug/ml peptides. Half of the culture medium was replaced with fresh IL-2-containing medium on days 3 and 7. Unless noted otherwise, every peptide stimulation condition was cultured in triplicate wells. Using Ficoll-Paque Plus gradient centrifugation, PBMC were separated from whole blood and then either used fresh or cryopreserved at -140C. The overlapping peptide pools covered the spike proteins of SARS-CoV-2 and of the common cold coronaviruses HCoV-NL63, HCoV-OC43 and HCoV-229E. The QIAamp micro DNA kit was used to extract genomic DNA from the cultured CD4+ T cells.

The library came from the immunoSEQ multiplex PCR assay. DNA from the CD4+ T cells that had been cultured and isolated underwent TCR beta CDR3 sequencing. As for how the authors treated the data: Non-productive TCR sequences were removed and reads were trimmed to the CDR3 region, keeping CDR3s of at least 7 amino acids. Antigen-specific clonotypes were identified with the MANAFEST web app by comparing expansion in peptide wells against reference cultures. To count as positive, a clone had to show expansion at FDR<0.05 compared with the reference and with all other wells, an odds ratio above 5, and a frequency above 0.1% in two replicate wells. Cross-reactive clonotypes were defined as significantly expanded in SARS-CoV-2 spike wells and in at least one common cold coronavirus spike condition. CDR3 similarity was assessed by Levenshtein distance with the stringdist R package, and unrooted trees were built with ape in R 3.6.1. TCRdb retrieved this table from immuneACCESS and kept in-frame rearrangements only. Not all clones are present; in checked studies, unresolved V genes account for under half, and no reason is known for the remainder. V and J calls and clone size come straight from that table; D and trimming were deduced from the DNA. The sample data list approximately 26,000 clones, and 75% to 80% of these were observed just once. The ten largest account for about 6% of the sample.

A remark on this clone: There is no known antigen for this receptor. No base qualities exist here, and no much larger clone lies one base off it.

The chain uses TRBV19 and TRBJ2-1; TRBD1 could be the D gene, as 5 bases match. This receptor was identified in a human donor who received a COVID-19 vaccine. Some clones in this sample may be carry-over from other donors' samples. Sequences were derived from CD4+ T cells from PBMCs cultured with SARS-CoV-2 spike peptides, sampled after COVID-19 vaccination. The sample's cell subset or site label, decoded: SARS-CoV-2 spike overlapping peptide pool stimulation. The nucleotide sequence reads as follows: TGTGCCAGTAGTTTGGGGATTTGGGGCTCTGGTTGGTTCTTC. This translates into CASSLGIWGSGWFF.